The 10 T cell receptor beta chains below were found in one sample sequenced in a study of cytomegalovirus exposure and HLA in healthy donors. The PCR employed 60 Vbeta primers together with 13 Jbeta primers. TCRdb keeps only in-frame clones here, not all; method: immunoSEQ multiplex PCR. The repertoire holds about 160,000 clones, with 60% to 75% as singletons. Sequencing input: PBMCs. These receptor sequences come from a woman between 50 and 59 years old in good health and CMV-seropositive.

This chain connects TRBV18 to TRBJ1-2, with D uncertain. In germline, CDR1 is KGHSH, CDR2 LQKENI. CDR3 length: 13 residues. The germline V and J ends were trimmed by 4 bases and 0 bases, with 6 bases remaining between them. The DNA for the CDR3 is TGTGCCAGCTCACTAGAGTCTAACTATGGCTACACCTTC. Its translation is CASSLESNYGYTF.

This chain joins TRBV5-1 and TRBJ1-2; no reliable D call. The germline V gene encodes CDR1 SGHRS and CDR2 YFSETQ. The V and J ends lost 3 bases and 3 bases respectively, with 12 bases between them. The CDR3 contains 14 residues. The CDR3 bases are TGCGCCAGCAGCTCCGGCCCAGACTACTATGGCTACACCTTC. This sequence encodes CASSSGPDYYGYTF.

This clone appeared a few times. V and J are TRBV6-5 and TRBJ1-2, with 7 positions matching TRBD1. The junction had 8 bases not matched to a gene; V was cut back by 6 bases and J by 10 bases. The CDR3 spans 12 residues. CDR1 and CDR2 from the germline V gene are MNHEY and SVGAGI. The CDR3 DNA reads as TGTGCCAGCAGAACGACAGGGTGGGTCTACACCTTC. This encodes CASRTTGWVYTF.

The chain recombines TRBV7-2 with TRBJ2-2, with 10 positions matching TRBD2. The CDR3 sequence is 15 residues long. Germline V gene lookup returns CDR1 SGHTA and CDR2 FQGNSA. Trimming removed 3 bases from V and 4 bases from J; junction bases left unmatched: 2. The CDR3 spells CASSFLAGVTGELFF. The CDR3 DNA reads TGTGCCAGCAGCTTTCTAGCGGGGGTCACCGGGGAGCTGTTTTTT.

The rearrangement links TRBV27 to TRBJ2-7; weak D call: TRBD1 (5 bases). V lost 5 bases and J lost 1, with 9 bases in between. CDR1 is MNHEY and CDR2 is SMNVEV in the germline V gene (reference sequence). The CDR3 runs 13 residues. The CDR3 reads CASSIGQSYEQYF. The DNA for the CDR3 is TGTGCCAGCAGTATTGGACAATCCTACGAGCAGTACTTC.

This rearrangement joins TRBV5-1 to TRBJ1-2; D ambiguous. CDR1 is SGHRS, CDR2 YFSETQ, per germline. Trimming pared 1 base from V and 0 bases from J, leaving 7 bases between. The CDR3 runs to 14 residues. CDR3 DNA sequence: TGCGCCAGCAGCTTGATATCGGCTAACTATGGCTACACCTTC. Translation gives CASSLISANYGYTF.

The V gene is TRBV5-5, the J gene TRBJ2-3, with D perhaps TRBD2 (7 bases). Trimming left V 5 bases short and J 5 bases short, with 18 bases between. Germline lookup yields CDR1 SGHKS and CDR2 YYEKEE (reference sequence). This CDR3 has 15 residues. This chain's CDR3 is CASSFRGAGEDTQYF. CDR3 coding DNA: TGTGCCAGCAGTTTCCGGGGGGCCGGGGAAGATACGCAGTATTTT.

This clone was found a few times. This chain connects TRBV6-1 to TRBJ1-1; D is perhaps TRBD1 (6 bases). Per germline, CDR1 MNHNS and CDR2 SASEGT. Trimming stripped 4 bases from V and 3 bases from J, with 24 bases between. The CDR3 consists of 18 residues. The CDR3 region has the DNA TGTGCCAGCAGTGTCTACGGGACACTCGTAAAGTGGGACACTGAAGCTTTCTTT. Protein: CASSVYGTLVKWDTEAFF.

This chain links TRBV14 with TRBJ1-6, with D possibly TRBD1 on 6 matching bases. The CDR3 totals 15 residues. V lost 1 base, J lost 9 bases, and 13 bases lay in between. Germline V gene sequence: CDR1 SGHDN, CDR2 FVKESK. The CDR3 here is CASSQVSRGGSPLHF. The CDR3 DNA reads TGTGCCAGCAGCCAAGTCAGCCGAGGGGGTTCACCCCTCCACTTT.

About this clone itself: Distinct nucleotide sequences in the sample also encode this CDR3. The chain couples TRBV18 to TRBJ2-2, with a possible D match to TRBD1 (6 bases). V lost 2 bases to trimming and J lost 1 base, with 8 bases between them. The CDR3 runs to 15 residues. The germline gives CDR1 KGHSH, CDR2 LQKENI. As DNA, the CDR3 is TGTGCCAGCTCACCAACGACAGGGAACACCGGGGAGCTGTTTTTT. Translated: CASSPTTGNTGELFF.